Listed here are 25 T cell receptor beta chains from one sample, sequenced in a study of radiation and T cells in renal cell carcinoma. Time point here: blood 4 weeks post-SBRT, at nephrectomy. The treatment: 15 Gy SBRT to primary tumor, nephrectomy 4 weeks later. Assay used: immunoSEQ multiplex PCR; TCRdb lists only in-frame clones, some missing. The table shows 50,000 to 65,000 clones, with roughly 80% occurring only once. The source material was blood, sampled from a patient whose treatment included radiotherapy and nephrectomy. The receptors shown here come from a man aged 55-75 years with renal cell carcinoma.

In this sample, this clone turned up a few times. The chain combines TRBV4-2 with TRBJ2-2, with D hard to call. Between the trimmed V and J ends, which lost 3 bases and 6 bases, there was a span of 14 bases. Germline-derived CDR1 and CDR2 are LGHNA and YNFKEQ. CDR3 length: 15 amino acids. Written as DNA, the CDR3 is TGTGCCAGCAGCCAGGCGGATAATCGAGCCGGGGAGCTGTTTTTT. Its protein is CASSQADNRAGELFF.

The rearrangement joins TRBV19 to TRBJ1-2; 7 nucleotides agree with TRBD1. The CDR3 covers 15 residues. J was trimmed by 2 bases and V by 7 bases; bases with no gene match: 10. Germline V gene data show CDR1 as LNHDA and CDR2 as SQIVND (reference sequence). The CDR3 here is CASIDRAGWNYGYTF. CDR3 sequence (DNA): TGTGCCAGTATAGACAGGGCAGGGTGGAACTATGGCTACACCTTC.

V and J are TRBV5-1 and TRBJ2-7; tentatively, D is TRBD1 or TRBD2 (6 bases each). Looked up from germline, CDR1 is SGHRS and CDR2 is YFSETQ. V lost 2 bases and J 2 bases, leaving 11 bases between the germline ends. The length of the CDR3 is 14 residues. The CDR3 spells CASSLGGQTYEQYF. The DNA of the CDR3 is TGCGCCAGCAGCTTAGGGGGGCAAACCTACGAGCAGTACTTC.

The chain employs TRBV7-2 and TRBJ1-6; D is uncertain. The CDR3 totals 15 residues. V was pared by 1 base and J by 0 bases, with 4 bases between. Germline V gives CDR1 SGHTA, CDR2 FQGNSA. The CDR3 spells CASSLGPSYNSPLHF. CDR3 in DNA: TGTGCCAGCAGCTTAGGCCCCTCCTATAATTCACCCCTCCACTTT.

The genes are TRBV4-3 and TRBJ2-6, with 7 bases aligning to TRBD2. Germline assignment: CDR1 LGHNA and CDR2 YSLEER. V lost 1 base and J lost 4; bases outside the gene matches: 10. This CDR3 spans 18 amino acids. Here the CDR3 DNA reads TGCGCCAGCAGCCAAGGTCTAGCGGCATTGTCCGGGGCCAACGTCCTGACTTTC. This encodes CASSQGLAALSGANVLTF.

The V and J genes are TRBV30 and TRBJ1-2; D gene unclear. Germline CDR1 is GTSNPN and CDR2 is SVGIG (reference sequence). This CDR3 contains 12 residues. Trimming pared 0 bases from V and 5 bases from J, leaving 7 bases between. The DNA of the CDR3 is TGTGCCTGGAGTGTAGGAGGGTATGGCTACACCTTC. As protein: CAWSVGGYGYTF. Using reference TRBV30 and TRBJ1-2 for the parts outside the CDR3, the full variable domain is SQTIHQWPATLVQPVGSPLSLECTVEGTSNPNLYWYRQAAGRGLQLLFYSVGIGQISSEVPQNLSASRPQDRQFILSSKKLLLSDSGFYLCAWSVGGYGYTFGSGTRLTVV.

The rearrangement links TRBV5-1 to TRBJ1-1; possible D gene TRBD1, 5 bases. This CDR3 has 15 amino acids. The germline CDR1 and CDR2 sequences are SGHRS and YFSETQ. V gave up 2 bases and J gave up 2 bases, with 13 bases separating them. CDR3 residues: CASSFSGQGNTEAFF. The CDR3 bases are TGCGCCAGCAGCTTTTCAGGGCAAGGAAACACTGAAGCTTTCTTT.

The chain uses TRBV7-2 and TRBJ2-7, with 9 bases identical to TRBD2. Germline V gene sequence: CDR1 SGHTA, CDR2 FQGNSA. The CDR3 has 15 amino acids. J lost 1 base, V lost 4 bases, and 5 bases had no gene match. The CDR3: CASSSRTSASYEQYF. The CDR3 DNA sequence: TGTGCCAGCAGCTCGCGGACTAGCGCATCCTACGAGCAGTACTTC.

This chain joins TRBV4-1 and TRBJ1-3; 9 nucleotides match TRBD1. CDR3 length: 17 amino acids. After removal of 0 bases from V and 2 bases from J, the junction contained 5 bases not matched to a gene. Per the germline V gene, CDR1 is MGHRA and CDR2 is YSYEKL. The CDR3 loop is CASSQEQGAFAGNTIYF. The CDR3 DNA reads TGCGCCAGCAGCCAAGAACAGGGGGCGTTTGCTGGAAACACCATATATTTT.

This clone was seen a single time. The chain recombines TRBV7-9 with TRBJ2-5, with 8 positions matching TRBD2. Germline CDR1 reads SEHNR; CDR2 reads FQNEAQ (reference sequence). Trimming took 2 bases from V and 2 from J; bases not matched to a gene: 4. CDR3 length: 15 residues. The chain's CDR3 is CASSLLAGSQETQYF. As DNA, the CDR3 is TGTGCCAGCAGCTTATTAGCGGGGAGTCAAGAGACCCAGTACTTC.

As DNA, the CDR3 is TGTGCCAGCAGCATTCGGACTAGCGGGGACTCCTACAATGAGCAGTTCTTC. Its protein product is CASSIRTSGDSYNEQFF. The chain uses TRBV9 and TRBJ2-1; the match to TRBD2 covers 12 bases. V was pared by 4 bases and J by 0 bases, with 5 bases of the junction left unmatched. Germline CDR1 reads SGDLS; CDR2 reads YYNGEE. This CDR3 is 17 amino acids long.

The chain combines TRBV9 with TRBJ2-3, with 13 positions matching TRBD2. J gave up 1 base and V 3 bases, and 5 bases lay outside the gene matches. The germline gives CDR1 SGDLS, CDR2 YYNGEE. The CDR3 is 17 amino acids. CDR3 in DNA: TGTGCCAGCAGCGCTATACTAGCGGGAGGGGGCACAGATACGCAGTATTTT. Protein sequence: CASSAILAGGGTDTQYF.

V usage is TRBV9 and J usage is TRBJ2-1; 9 bases line up with TRBD1. This CDR3 is built from 19 residues. Germline CDR1 SGDLS, CDR2 YYNGEE. The V gene end was trimmed by 2 bases and the J gene end by 6 bases; junction bases not matched to a gene: 18. The CDR3 DNA follows: TGTGCCAGCAGCGTCCGAGCGGGACAGGGCTCTCTCAGGATCAATGAGCAGTTCTTC. It translates to CASSVRAGQGSLRINEQFF.

The gene calls are TRBV7-7 and TRBJ2-2; TRBD1 aligns across 8 bases. This CDR3 comprises 15 residues. After removal of 5 bases from V and 6 bases from J, the junction contained 8 bases not matched to a gene. Germline CDR1 and CDR2: SSHAT and FNYEAQ (reference sequence). CDR3 sequence (DNA): TGTGCCAGCAGCCCCGGGACAGGTTTGGCCGGGGAGCTGTTTTTT. It encodes CASSPGTGLAGELFF.

The table lists this clone with a few counts. The V and J genes are TRBV18 and TRBJ2-3; unclear D gene. The CDR3 totals 13 residues. Germline V gene lookup returns CDR1 KGHSH and CDR2 LQKENI. V gave up 8 bases and J gave up 3 bases, with 12 bases separating them. The CDR3 nucleotides are TGTGCCAGCACTTCAGGAAGTACAGATACGCAGTATTTT. Its translation is CASTSGSTDTQYF.

V usage is TRBV9 and J usage is TRBJ2-2; D possibly corresponds to TRBD1 (6 bases). Trimming pared 0 bases from V and 1 base from J, leaving 16 bases between. Germline values: CDR1 SGDLS, CDR2 YYNGEE. This CDR3 comprises 18 residues. The CDR3 bases are TGTGCCAGCAGCGTAGCTCTTGGGACAAATAGGAACACCGGGGAGCTGTTTTTT. This translates into CASSVALGTNRNTGELFF.

The J gene is TRBJ2-3, the V gene TRBV10-1; D possibly uses TRBD1 or TRBD2 (6 bases each). CDR3 length equals 13 residues. Germline CDR1 reads WNHNN; CDR2 reads SYGVQD (reference sequence). The V and J ends lost 4 bases and 5 bases respectively, with 10 bases between them. The CDR3 spells CASSGGAQDTQYF. CDR3 nucleotide sequence: TGCGCCAGCAGTGGGGGGGCCCAAGATACGCAGTATTTT.

This sequence joins TRBV6-6 and TRBJ2-7; 13 bases align to TRBD2. Trimming took 0 bases from V and 5 from J; bases not matched to a gene: 4. Germline values: CDR1 MNHNY, CDR2 SVGAGI (reference sequence). The CDR3 is 16 residues long. CDR3: CASSYSGTSGENEQYF. CDR3 bases: TGTGCCAGCAGTTACTCTGGGACTAGCGGGGAAAACGAGCAGTACTTC.

V gene TRBV28 combines with J gene TRBJ2-7; D gene uncertain. The length of the CDR3 is 12 residues. Germline loops: CDR1 MDHEN, CDR2 SYDVKM. The germline V and J ends were trimmed by 5 bases and 6 bases, with 11 bases remaining between them. The CDR3 region has the DNA TGTGCCAGCAGTAGGCCCCCCGGCGAGCAGTACTTC. Translated: CASSRPPGEQYF. Filled out from reference TRBV28 and TRBJ2-7, the complete variable domain reads DVKVTQSSRYLVKRTGEKVFLECVQDMDHENMFWYRQDPGLGLRLIYFSYDVKMKEKGDIPEGYSVSREKKERFSLILESASTNQTSMYLCASSRPPGEQYFGPGTRLTVT.

The V and J genes are TRBV7-9 and TRBJ2-5; tentative D call: TRBD2 (5 bases). V lost 5 bases to trimming and J lost 5 bases, with 15 bases between them. This CDR3 is 14 amino acids long. From germline, CDR1 is SEHNR and CDR2 FQNEAQ (reference sequence). CDR3: CASSPSQRGETQYF. CDR3 bases: TGTGCCAGCAGCCCCTCACAGCGCGGGGAGACCCAGTACTTC.

This chain connects TRBV7-2 to TRBJ1-1; D uncertain. The CDR3 contains 13 residues. The germline V gene encodes CDR1 SGHTA and CDR2 FQGNSA. The ends were cut back, 6 bases at V and 10 bases at J, with 18 bases in the middle. CDR3 sequence: CASSTGIGTLAFF. The CDR3 DNA reads as TGTGCCAGCAGTACCGGGATCGGAACATTAGCTTTCTTT.

CDR3 sequence (DNA): TGTGCCAGCAGCGTCTCGGGACTACTTGGGCAGTTCTTC. This translates into CASSVSGLLGQFF. V gene TRBV5-6 combines with J gene TRBJ2-1, with TRBD2 identical over 7 bases. The V and J ends lost 4 bases and 12 bases, in that order; junction bases with no gene match: 10. The CDR3 runs 13 residues. Germline V CDR1 and CDR2: SGHDT, YYEEEE.

The chain employs TRBV27 and TRBJ2-7; 13 nucleotides agree with TRBD2. Looked up from germline, CDR1 is MNHEY and CDR2 is SMNVEV (reference sequence). The CDR3 loop spans 15 amino acids. V lost 2 bases and J lost 3; bases outside the gene matches: 1. Here the CDR3 reads CASSLGLAGDYEQYF. DNA of the CDR3: TGTGCCAGCAGTTTAGGACTAGCGGGGGACTACGAGCAGTACTTC.

The chain uses TRBV7-8 and TRBJ2-4, with 7 bases aligning to TRBD1. The V and J ends lost 3 bases and 10 bases, in that order; junction bases with no gene match: 15. CDR1 is SGHVS, CDR2 FQNEAQ, per germline. This CDR3 has 16 residues. The CDR3 DNA reads TGTGCCAGCAGCTTCACAACAGGGGCCCAAATGGGGATTCAGTACTTC. It yields the protein CASSFTTGAQMGIQYF. The full variable domain, completed using reference TRBV7-8 and TRBJ2-4, is GAGVSQSPRYKVAKRGQDVALRCDPISGHVSLFWYQQALGQGPEFLTYFQNEAQLDKSGLPSDRFFAERPEGSVSTLKIQRTQQEDSAVYLCASSFTTGAQMGIQYFGAGTRLSVL.

DNA of the CDR3: TGTGCCAGCAGCTTACACCTAGGGGTAAGGGAGCAGTTCTTC. Translating it yields CASSLHLGVREQFF. V is TRBV7-2 and J is TRBJ2-1; D might be TRBD1 (5 bases). The V end was cut by 2 bases, the J end by 10 bases, with 15 bases between. CDR1 and CDR2 from the germline V gene are SGHTA and FQGNSA. The CDR3 is made up of 14 amino acids.